One and the same sample provided the 6 T cell receptor beta chains below, sequenced in a study of T cell responses to AZD1222 COVID-19 vaccine (dated by TCRdb to the early 2020s). In the paper's terms, the time point label means: baseline before first vaccination. The library relied on the immunoSEQ multiplex PCR assay. Drawn from immuneACCESS, this table holds only the in-frame rearrangements with V and J called that TCRdb kept. Clones are partly lost; checked studies trace under half to an unresolved V gene and leave the rest unexplained. The sample table holds 150,000 or so clones, of which about 93% were seen once. Jointly, the top ten make up 1.5% to 2% of the sample. Source: peripheral blood, taken on day 0 of AZD1222 vaccination. The receptors come from an adult in good health.

The CDR3 region is CASSRGYSYEQYF. The CDR3 coding sequence is TGCGCCAGCAGTCGGGGGTACTCCTACGAGCAGTACTTC. The rearrangement joins TRBV5-1 to TRBJ2-7; maybe TRBD2 (6 bases). The V end was cut by 5 bases, the J end by 0 bases, with 9 bases between. CDR1 and CDR2 from the germline V gene are SGHRS and YFSETQ. The CDR3 extends over 13 amino acids. Full variable domain (outside the CDR3, taken from reference TRBV5-1 and TRBJ2-7): KAGVTQTPRYLIKTRGQQVTLSCSPISGHRSVSWYQQTPGQGLQFLFEYFSETQRNKGNFPGRFSGRQFSNSRSEMNVSTLELGDSALYLCASSRGYSYEQYFGPGTRLTVT.

V is TRBV19 and J is TRBJ1-1; 7 bases fit TRBD1. The CDR3 is made up of 15 amino acids. Germline-derived CDR1 and CDR2 are LNHDA and SQIVND (reference sequence). V shed 7 bases, J shed 4 bases, and the junction held 12 bases outside the gene matches. CDR3 nucleotides: TGTGCCAGTAACCCGAACAGGGGCGGGCCCACTGAAGCTTTCTTT. As protein: CASNPNRGGPTEAFF.

The V gene is TRBV4-1, the J gene TRBJ2-3; D is undetermined. Trimming removed 4 bases at V and 0 bases at J, with 17 bases between. Germline V gives CDR1 MGHRA, CDR2 YSYEKL. The CDR3 loop spans 17 amino acids. CDR3 protein: CASSPGRRRESTDTQYF. The DNA for the CDR3 is TGCGCCAGCAGCCCCGGACGGAGAAGAGAGAGCACAGATACGCAGTATTTT.

This chain connects TRBV2 to TRBJ1-5, with D possibly TRBD1 on 6 matching bases. The CDR3 contains 16 residues. The V gene's germline CDR1 is SNHLY and CDR2 FYNNEI. The V end was cut by 8 bases, the J end by 4 bases, with 21 bases between. The CDR3 spells CASEGRGGGGNQPQHF. The CDR3 DNA reads as TGTGCCAGCGAGGGCAGGGGTGGAGGGGGTAATCAGCCCCAGCATTTT.

The chain has TRBV29-1 and TRBJ2-2, with D perhaps being TRBD1 or TRBD2 (5 bases each). Germline CDR1 SQVTM, CDR2 ANQGSEA. This CDR3 contains 14 residues. V was pared by 6 bases and J by 1 base, with 12 bases between. The chain's CDR3 is CSVGPLGNTGELFF. DNA of the CDR3: TGCAGCGTGGGACCTTTGGGGAACACCGGGGAGCTGTTTTTT.

The gene calls are TRBV11-2 and TRBJ1-3; D remains unclear. From germline, CDR1 is SGHAT and CDR2 FQNNGV. The CDR3 is 15 amino acids. V was trimmed by 1 base and J by 2 bases, leaving 9 bases between them. The CDR3 here is CASSLAGWAGNTIYF. Here the CDR3 DNA reads TGTGCCAGCAGCTTAGCGGGGTGGGCTGGAAACACCATATATTTT. Drawing the rest from reference TRBV11-2 and TRBJ1-3, the complete variable domain is EAGVAQSPRYKIIEKRQSVAFWCNPISGHATLYWYQQILGQGPKLLIQFQNNGVVDDSQLPKDRFSAERLKGVDSTLKIQPAKLEDSAVYLCASSLAGWAGNTIYFGEGSWLTVV.